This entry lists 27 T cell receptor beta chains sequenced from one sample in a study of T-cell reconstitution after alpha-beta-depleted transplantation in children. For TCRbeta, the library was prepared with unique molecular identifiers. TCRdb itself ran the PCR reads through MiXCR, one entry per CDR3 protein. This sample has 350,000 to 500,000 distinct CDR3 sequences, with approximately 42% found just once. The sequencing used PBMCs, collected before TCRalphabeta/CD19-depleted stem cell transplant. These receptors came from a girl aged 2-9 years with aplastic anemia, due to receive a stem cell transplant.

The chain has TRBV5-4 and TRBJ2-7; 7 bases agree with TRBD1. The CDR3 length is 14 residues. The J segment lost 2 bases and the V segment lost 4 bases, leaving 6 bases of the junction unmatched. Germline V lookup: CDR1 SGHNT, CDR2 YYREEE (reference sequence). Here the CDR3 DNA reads TGTGCCAGCAGCCTCCCGGGACAGACCTACGAGCAGTACTTC. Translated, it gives CASSLPGQTYEQYF. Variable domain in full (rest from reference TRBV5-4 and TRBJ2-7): ETGVTQSPTHLIKTRGQQVTLRCSSQSGHNTVSWYQQALGQGPQFIFQYYREEENGRGNFPPRFSGLQFPNYSSELNVNALELDDSALYLCASSLPGQTYEQYFGPGTRLTVT.

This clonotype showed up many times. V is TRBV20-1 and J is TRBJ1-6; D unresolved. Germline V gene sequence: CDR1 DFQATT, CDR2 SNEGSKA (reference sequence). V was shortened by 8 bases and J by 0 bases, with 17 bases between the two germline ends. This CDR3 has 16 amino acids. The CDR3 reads CSTKTDPNSYNSPLHF. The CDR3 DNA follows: TGCAGTACGAAAACGGATCCGAACTCCTATAATTCACCCCTCCACTTT.

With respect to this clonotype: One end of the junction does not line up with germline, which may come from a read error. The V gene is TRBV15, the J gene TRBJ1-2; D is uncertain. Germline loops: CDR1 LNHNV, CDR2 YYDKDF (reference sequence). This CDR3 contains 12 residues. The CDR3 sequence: CATSRAGNGDTF. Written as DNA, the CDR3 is TGTGCCACCAGCAGAGCGGGGAATGGCGACACCTTC.

The CDR3 DNA follows: TGCAGCGTTGAAGCAGTTAGCGGATACACAGATACGCAGTATTTT. Translation gives CSVEAVSGYTDTQYF. The chain couples TRBV29-1 to TRBJ2-3, with D possibly matching TRBD2 (6 bases). CDR3 length: 15 amino acids. Germline-derived CDR1 and CDR2 are SQVTM and ANQGSEA. Trimming took off 1 base at V and 2 bases at J, with 13 bases between the two ends.

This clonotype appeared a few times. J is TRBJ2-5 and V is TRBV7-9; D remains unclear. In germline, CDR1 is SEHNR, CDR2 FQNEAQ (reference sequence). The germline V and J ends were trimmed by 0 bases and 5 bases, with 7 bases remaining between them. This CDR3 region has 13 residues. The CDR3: CASSLARSETQYF. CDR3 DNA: TGTGCCAGCAGCTTAGCTAGGTCGGAGACCCAGTACTTC.

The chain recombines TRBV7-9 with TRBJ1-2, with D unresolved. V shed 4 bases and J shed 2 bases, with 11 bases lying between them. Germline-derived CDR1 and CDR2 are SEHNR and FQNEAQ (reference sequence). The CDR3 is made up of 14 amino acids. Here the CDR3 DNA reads TGTGCCAGCAGCTCCTCCGGGGAGAACTATGGCTACACCTTC. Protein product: CASSSSGENYGYTF.

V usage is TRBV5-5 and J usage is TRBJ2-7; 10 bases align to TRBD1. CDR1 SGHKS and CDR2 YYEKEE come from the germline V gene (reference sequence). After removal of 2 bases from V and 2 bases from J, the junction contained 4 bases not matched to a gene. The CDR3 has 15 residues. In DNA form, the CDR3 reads TGTGCCAGCAGCTTAGGACAGGGGGGGGCCTACGAGCAGTACTTC. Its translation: CASSLGQGGAYEQYF.

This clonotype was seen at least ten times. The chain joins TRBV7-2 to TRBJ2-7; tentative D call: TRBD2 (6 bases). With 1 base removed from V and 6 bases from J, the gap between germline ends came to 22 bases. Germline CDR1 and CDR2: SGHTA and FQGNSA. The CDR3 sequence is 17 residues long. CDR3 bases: TGTGCCAGCAGCTTAGGGAGGTGGGCTAGCGAAGCACTCGAGCAGTACTTC. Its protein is CASSLGRWASEALEQYF.

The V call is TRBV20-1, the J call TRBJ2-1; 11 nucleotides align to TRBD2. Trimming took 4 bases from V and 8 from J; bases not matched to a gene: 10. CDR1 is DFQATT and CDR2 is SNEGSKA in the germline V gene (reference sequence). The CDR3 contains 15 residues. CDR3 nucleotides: TGCAGTGCTAAGCCACTAGCGGGAGTATGGGATGAGCAGTTCTTC. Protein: CSAKPLAGVWDEQFF.

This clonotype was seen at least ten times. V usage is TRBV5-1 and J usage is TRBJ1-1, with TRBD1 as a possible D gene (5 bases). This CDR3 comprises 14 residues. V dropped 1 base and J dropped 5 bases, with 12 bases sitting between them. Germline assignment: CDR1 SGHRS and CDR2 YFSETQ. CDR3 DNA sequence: TGCGCCAGCAGCTTGATGAGGGAGGGGACTGAAGCTTTCTTT. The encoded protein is CASSLMREGTEAFF.

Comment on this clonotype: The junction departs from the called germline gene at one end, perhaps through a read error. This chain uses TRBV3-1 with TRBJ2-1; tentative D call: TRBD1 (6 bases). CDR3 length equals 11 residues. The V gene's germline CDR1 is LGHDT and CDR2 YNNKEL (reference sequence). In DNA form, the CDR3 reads TGTGCCAGCAGCCCAGGGGATAGTGTTCTGTTC. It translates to CASSPGDSVLF.

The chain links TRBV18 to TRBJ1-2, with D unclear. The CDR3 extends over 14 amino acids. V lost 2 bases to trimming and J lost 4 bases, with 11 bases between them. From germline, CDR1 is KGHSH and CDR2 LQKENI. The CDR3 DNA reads TGTGCCAGCTCACCAGCGCAGGAGGCCTATGGCTACACCTTC. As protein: CASSPAQEAYGYTF.

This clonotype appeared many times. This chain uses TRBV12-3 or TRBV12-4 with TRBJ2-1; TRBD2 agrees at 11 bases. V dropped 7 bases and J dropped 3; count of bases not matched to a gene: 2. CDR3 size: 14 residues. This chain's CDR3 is CASTGLAGYNEQFF. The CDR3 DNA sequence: TGTGCCAGCACCGGACTAGCGGGCTACAATGAGCAGTTCTTC.

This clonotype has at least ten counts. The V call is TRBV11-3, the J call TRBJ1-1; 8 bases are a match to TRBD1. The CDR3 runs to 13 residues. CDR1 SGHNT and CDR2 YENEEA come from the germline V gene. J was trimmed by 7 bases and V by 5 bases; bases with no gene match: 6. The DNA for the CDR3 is TGTGCCAGCAGCCTGACAGGGGCTGGTGAAGCTTTCTTT. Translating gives CASSLTGAGEAFF.

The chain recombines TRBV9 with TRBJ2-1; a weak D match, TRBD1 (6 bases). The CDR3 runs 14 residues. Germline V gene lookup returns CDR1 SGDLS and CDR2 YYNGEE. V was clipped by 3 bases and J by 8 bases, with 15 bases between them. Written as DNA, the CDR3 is TGTGCCAGCAGCGCCAGTACAGGGACCGATGAGCAGTTCTTC. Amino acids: CASSASTGTDEQFF.

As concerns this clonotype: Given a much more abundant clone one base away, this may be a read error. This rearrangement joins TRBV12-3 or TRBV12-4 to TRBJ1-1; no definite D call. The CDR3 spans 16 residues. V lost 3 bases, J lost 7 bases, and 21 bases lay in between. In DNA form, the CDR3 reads TGTGCCAGCAGTTTCCCATCTCGCACAGACGGGTATGAAGCTTTCTTT. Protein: CASSFPSRTDGYEAFF.

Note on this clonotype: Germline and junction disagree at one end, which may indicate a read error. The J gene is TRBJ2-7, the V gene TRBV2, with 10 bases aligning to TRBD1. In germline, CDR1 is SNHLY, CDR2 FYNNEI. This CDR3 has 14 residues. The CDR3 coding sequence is TGTGCCAGTACCAGACAGGGGGCTTTATCCGAGCATTACTTC. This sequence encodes CASTRQGALSEHYF.

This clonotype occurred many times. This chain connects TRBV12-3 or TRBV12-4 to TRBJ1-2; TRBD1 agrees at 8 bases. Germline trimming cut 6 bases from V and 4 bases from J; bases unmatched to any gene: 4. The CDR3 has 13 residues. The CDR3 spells CASSPGTGYGYTF. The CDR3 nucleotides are TGTGCCAGCAGCCCCGGGACAGGCTATGGCTACACCTTC.

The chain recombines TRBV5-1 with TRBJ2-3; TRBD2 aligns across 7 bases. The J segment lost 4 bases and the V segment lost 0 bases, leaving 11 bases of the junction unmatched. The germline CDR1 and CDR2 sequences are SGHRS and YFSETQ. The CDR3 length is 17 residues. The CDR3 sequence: CASSLAETSALADTQYF. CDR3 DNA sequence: TGCGCCAGCAGCTTGGCCGAAACTAGCGCATTGGCAGATACGCAGTATTTT.

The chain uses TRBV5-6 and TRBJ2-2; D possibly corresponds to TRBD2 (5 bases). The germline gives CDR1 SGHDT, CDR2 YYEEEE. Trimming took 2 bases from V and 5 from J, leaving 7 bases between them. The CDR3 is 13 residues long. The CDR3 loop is CASSFWRTGELFF. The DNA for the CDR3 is TGTGCCAGCAGCTTCTGGAGGACCGGGGAGCTGTTTTTT.

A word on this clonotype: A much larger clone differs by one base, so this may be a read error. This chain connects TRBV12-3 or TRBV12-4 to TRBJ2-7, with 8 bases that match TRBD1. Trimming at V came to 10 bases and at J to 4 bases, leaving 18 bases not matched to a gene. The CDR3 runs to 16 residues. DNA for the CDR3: TGTGCCACCAGCACCCAAACAGGGGGAAGGGGTTACGAGCAGTACTTC. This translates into CATSTQTGGRGYEQYF.

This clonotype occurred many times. The CDR3 DNA follows: TGTGCCAGCAGGGGGACCGATACGCAGTATTTT. Protein sequence: CASRGTDTQYF. This chain connects TRBV9 to TRBJ2-3; D tentatively reads TRBD1 or TRBD2 (5 bases each). Germline-derived CDR1 and CDR2 are SGDLS and YYNGEE. This CDR3 has 11 amino acids. V lost 5 bases and J 6 bases, leaving 7 bases between the germline ends.

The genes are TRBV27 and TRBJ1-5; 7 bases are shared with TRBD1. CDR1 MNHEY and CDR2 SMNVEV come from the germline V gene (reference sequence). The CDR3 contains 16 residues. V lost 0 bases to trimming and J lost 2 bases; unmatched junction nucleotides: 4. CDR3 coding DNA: TGTGCCAGCAGTTTATCCAGTACAGGGGGCAATCAGCCCCAGCATTTT. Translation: CASSLSSTGGNQPQHF.

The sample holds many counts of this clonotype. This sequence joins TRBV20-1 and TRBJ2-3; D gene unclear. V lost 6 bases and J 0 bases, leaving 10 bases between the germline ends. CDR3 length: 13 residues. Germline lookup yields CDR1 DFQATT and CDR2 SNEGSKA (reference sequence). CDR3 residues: CSARVSSTDTQYF. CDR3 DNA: TGCAGTGCCCGGGTTTCTAGCACAGATACGCAGTATTTT.

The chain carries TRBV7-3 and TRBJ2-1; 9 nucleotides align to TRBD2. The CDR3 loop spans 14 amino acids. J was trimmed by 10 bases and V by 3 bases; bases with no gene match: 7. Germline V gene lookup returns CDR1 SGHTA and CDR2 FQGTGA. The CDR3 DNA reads TGTGCCAGCAGCTTGGCGGGAGGGCCGGTAGAGCAGTTCTTC. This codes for CASSLAGGPVEQFF.

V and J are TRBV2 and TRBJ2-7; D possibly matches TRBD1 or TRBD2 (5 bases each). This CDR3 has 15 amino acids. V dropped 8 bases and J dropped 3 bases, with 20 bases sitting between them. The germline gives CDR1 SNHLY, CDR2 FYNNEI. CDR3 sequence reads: CASGEPGPRSYEQYF. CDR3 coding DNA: TGTGCCAGCGGGGAGCCGGGACCGCGGAGCTACGAGCAGTACTTC.

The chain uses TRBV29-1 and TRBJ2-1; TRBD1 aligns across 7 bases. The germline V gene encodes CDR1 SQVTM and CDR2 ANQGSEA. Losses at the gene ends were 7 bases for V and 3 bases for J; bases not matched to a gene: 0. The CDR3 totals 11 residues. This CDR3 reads CSGDSYNEQFF. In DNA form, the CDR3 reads TGCAGCGGGGACAGCTACAATGAGCAGTTCTTC.